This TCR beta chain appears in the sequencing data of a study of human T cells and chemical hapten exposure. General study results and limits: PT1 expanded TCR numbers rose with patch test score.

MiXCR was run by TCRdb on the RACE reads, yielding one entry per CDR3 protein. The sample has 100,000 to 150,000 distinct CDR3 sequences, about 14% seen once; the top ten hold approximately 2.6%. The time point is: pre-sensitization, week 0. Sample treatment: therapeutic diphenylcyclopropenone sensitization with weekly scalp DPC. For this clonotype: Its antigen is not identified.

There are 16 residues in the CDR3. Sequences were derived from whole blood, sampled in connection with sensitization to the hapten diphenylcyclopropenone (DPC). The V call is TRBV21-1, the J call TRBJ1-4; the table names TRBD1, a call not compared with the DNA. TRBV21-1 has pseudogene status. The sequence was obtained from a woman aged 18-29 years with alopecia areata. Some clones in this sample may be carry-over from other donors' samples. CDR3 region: CASSKARAGLDEKLFF. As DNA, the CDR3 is TGTGCCAGCAGCAAAGCTAGAGCAGGGTTGGATGAAAAACTGTTTTTT.